The next 24 T cell receptor beta chains were all read from a single sample in a study of blood T cell repertoires in COVID-19. Libraries were prepared by immunoSEQ multiplex PCR; TCRdb keeps only in-frame clonotypes and omits some of them. This table has over 250,000 clones, 88% appearing once. Sequencing was done on a sample of PBMCs or T cells enriched from blood (not recorded which). The source is a woman aged 60-70 years in a cohort exposed to, infected with or recovered from COVID-19 (not recorded which).

This chain links TRBV24-1 with TRBJ2-7; 9 bases fit TRBD1. CDR1 is KGHDR, CDR2 SFDVKD, per germline. The CDR3 totals 16 residues. V shed 5 bases and J 3 bases; nucleotides not matched to a gene: 10. The DNA for the CDR3 is TGTGCCACCAGTGTTCCCCTCGACAGGGGGGTCTACGAGCAGTACTTC. It specifies CATSVPLDRGVYEQYF.

This clone was counted once. V usage is TRBV6-6 and J usage is TRBJ2-2, with 7 bases lining up with TRBD2. This CDR3 spans 16 amino acids. The germline V gene encodes CDR1 MNHNY and CDR2 SVGAGI (reference sequence). After removal of 5 bases from V and 6 bases from J, the junction contained 12 bases not matched to a gene. The CDR3 loop is CASSRSSGRLAGELFF. The CDR3 region has the DNA TGTGCCAGCAGTCGATCCTCCGGGAGGCTGGCCGGGGAGCTGTTTTTT.

With regard to this clone: The junction departs from the called germline gene at one end, perhaps through a read error. The CDR3 nucleotides are TGTGCTAGCAGCTTAGAGCAAGAGGATACGCAGTATTTT. Amino acid sequence: CASSLEQEDTQYF. The rearrangement links TRBV7-7 to TRBJ2-3; D gene ambiguous. Per the germline V gene, CDR1 is SSHAT and CDR2 is FNYEAQ (reference sequence). The CDR3 sequence is 13 residues long.

The chain joins TRBV6-2 or TRBV6-3 to TRBJ2-7; unclear D gene. The CDR3 sequence is 12 residues long. Trimming stripped 4 bases from V and 2 bases from J, with 6 bases between. From germline, CDR1 is MNHEY and CDR2 SVGEGT. The CDR3 region has the DNA TGTGCCAGCAGTTCCCAGACCTACGAGCAGTACTTC. It translates to CASSSQTYEQYF.

This chain connects TRBV2 to TRBJ1-2, with 9 bases fitting TRBD1. CDR3 length: 15 residues. Germline V CDR1 and CDR2: SNHLY, FYNNEI. V lost 6 bases, J lost 1 base, and 6 bases stayed unmatched. As DNA, the CDR3 is TGTGCCAGCAGCCAATCGGACAGGGGTAACTATGGCTACACCTTC. It translates to CASSQSDRGNYGYTF.

This chain links TRBV6-2 or TRBV6-3 with TRBJ2-7, with D possibly being TRBD1 (6 bases). Deletions cut 2 bases from V and 0 bases from J, with 8 bases between. This CDR3 is built from 14 residues. Germline V gene data show CDR1 as MNHEY and CDR2 as SVGEGT. For the CDR3, the DNA is TGTGCCAGCAGTTACATCAGGGGCTCCTACGAGCAGTACTTC. As protein: CASSYIRGSYEQYF.

The chain is built from TRBV5-1 and TRBJ2-2; 7 bases agree with TRBD1. Germline lookup yields CDR1 SGHRS and CDR2 YFSETQ. J gave up 5 bases and V 5 bases, and 9 bases lay outside the gene matches. The CDR3 extends over 15 amino acids. CDR3 bases: TGCGCCAGCAGACCCGACAGGGCAAGGACCGGGGAGCTGTTTTTT. Translated: CASRPDRARTGELFF. The full variable domain, rest sourced from reference TRBV5-1 and TRBJ2-2, is KAGVTQTPRYLIKTRGQQVTLSCSPISGHRSVSWYQQTPGQGLQFLFEYFSETQRNKGNFPGRFSGRQFSNSRSEMNVSTLELGDSALYLCASRPDRARTGELFFGEGSRLTVL.

This rearrangement joins TRBV27 to TRBJ2-2; TRBD1 is a possible D gene (5 bases). CDR1 MNHEY and CDR2 SMNVEV come from the germline V gene (reference sequence). The CDR3 consists of 13 residues. The V end was cut by 5 bases, the J end by 5 bases, with 9 bases between. The CDR3 protein is CASSKQDTGELFF. The CDR3 nucleotides read TGTGCCAGCAGTAAACAGGATACCGGGGAGCTGTTTTTT.

The genes are TRBV9 and TRBJ2-3; 9 bases agree with TRBD2. Germline values: CDR1 SGDLS, CDR2 YYNGEE. There are 15 residues in the CDR3. V lost 4 bases, J lost 2 bases, and 5 bases stayed unmatched. The CDR3 DNA follows: TGTGCCAGCAGCCCTAGCGGGATCGTCACAGATACGCAGTATTTT. It specifies CASSPSGIVTDTQYF.

The chain employs TRBV5-6 and TRBJ2-7; 7 nucleotides agree with TRBD2. The J segment lost 4 bases and the V segment lost 0 bases, leaving 10 bases of the junction unmatched. The CDR3 consists of 16 residues. Germline V gene data show CDR1 as SGHDT and CDR2 as YYEEEE. CDR3 nucleotides: TGTGCCAGCAGCTTGGGTGCCGGGGCCGGGGGGTACGAGCAGTACTTC. Translation gives CASSLGAGAGGYEQYF.

The rearrangement joins TRBV30 to TRBJ1-1, with 10 bases that match TRBD1. CDR3 size: 15 residues. The germline V gene has CDR1 GTSNPN and CDR2 SVGIG (reference sequence). V shed 1 base and J 4 bases; nucleotides not matched to a gene: 6. The CDR3 nucleotides read TGTGCCTGGAGTGCTTCACGGACAGGGGGCACTGAAGCTTTCTTT. Its translation is CAWSASRTGGTEAFF.

This chain connects TRBV7-2 to TRBJ1-4, with D possibly matching TRBD1 (5 bases). The CDR3 spans 15 residues. Germline CDR1 SGHTA, CDR2 FQGNSA. Trimming removed 5 bases from V and 8 bases from J, with 18 bases in between. CDR3 in amino acids: CASSQSRGTQEKLFF. The CDR3 DNA sequence: TGTGCCAGCAGCCAGTCAAGGGGCACTCAAGAAAAACTGTTTTTT.

The chain employs TRBV25-1 and TRBJ1-1; no clear D. Trimming shortened V by 1 base and J by 0 bases, and 9 bases separated the two germline ends. The CDR3 extends over 15 amino acids. The germline CDR1 and CDR2 sequences are MGHDK and SYGVNS. The CDR3 nucleotides read TGTGCCAGCAGTGAATGGGGAGGGATGAACACTGAAGCTTTCTTT. Protein product: CASSEWGGMNTEAFF.

The chain is built from TRBV6-4 and TRBJ2-1; 7 bases are a match to TRBD2. CDR3 size: 15 residues. The V segment lost 8 bases and the J segment 8 bases; nucleotides outside the gene matches: 15. The germline V gene encodes CDR1 MRHNA and CDR2 SNTAGT. CDR3 nucleotides: TGTGCCAGCTCCCTTAGGGCAGGGACTATGGATGAGCAGTTCTTC. This codes for CASSLRAGTMDEQFF.

V gene TRBV6-2 or TRBV6-3 combines with J gene TRBJ1-2; a weak D match, TRBD1 (5 bases). Trimming shortened V by 0 bases and J by 5 bases, and 25 bases separated the two germline ends. The CDR3 totals 19 residues. Germline CDR1 MNHEY, CDR2 SVGEGT. The DNA for the CDR3 is TGTGCCAGCAGTTACTCTACAACCGCGGACAAAATTCTTCTGTATGGCTACACCTTC. This sequence encodes CASSYSTTADKILLYGYTF.

The chain recombines TRBV28 with TRBJ1-5; 9 bases are shared with TRBD1. This CDR3 contains 17 residues. Germline lookup yields CDR1 MDHEN and CDR2 SYDVKM. J gave up 4 bases and V 4 bases, and 11 bases lay outside the gene matches. CDR3 nucleotides: TGTGCCAGCAGTTCACTAACCGGGACAGGGAAAAATCAGCCCCAGCATTTT. Protein sequence: CASSSLTGTGKNQPQHF.

V gene TRBV27 combines with J gene TRBJ2-2, with 14 bases fitting TRBD2. This CDR3 region has 17 residues. Trimming took 5 bases from V and 5 from J; bases not matched to a gene: 7. Germline V gives CDR1 MNHEY, CDR2 SMNVEV (reference sequence). The CDR3 coding sequence is TGTGCCAGCAGTAGGTTCGGGACTAGCGGGAGTACCGGGGAGCTGTTTTTT. It specifies CASSRFGTSGSTGELFF.

The gene calls are TRBV5-4 and TRBJ2-7, with D possibly matching TRBD1 (6 bases). From germline, CDR1 is SGHNT and CDR2 YYREEE (reference sequence). The CDR3 totals 13 residues. Trimming took off 5 bases at V and 2 bases at J, with 11 bases between the two ends. This CDR3 reads CASRRDTTYEQYF. Here the CDR3 DNA reads TGTGCCAGCAGGAGGGACACCACCTACGAGCAGTACTTC. The variable domain in full, with the rest retrieved from reference TRBV5-4 and TRBJ2-7, is ETGVTQSPTHLIKTRGQQVTLRCSSQSGHNTVSWYQQALGQGPQFIFQYYREEENGRGNFPPRFSGLQFPNYSSELNVNALELDDSALYLCASRRDTTYEQYFGPGTRLTVT.

In its sample, this clone was seen a few times. The J gene is TRBJ2-7, the V gene TRBV28; perhaps TRBD1 as D (6 bases). This CDR3 spans 14 amino acids. Germline-derived CDR1 and CDR2 are MDHEN and SYDVKM. V lost 2 bases to trimming and J lost 2 bases, with 10 bases between them. CDR3 loop: CASSLQGSAYEQYF. The CDR3 DNA sequence: TGTGCCAGCAGTTTACAGGGGTCCGCCTACGAGCAGTACTTC.

This clone has more than one count but fewer than ten. This CDR3 is also generated by other DNA sequences in the sample. The J gene is TRBJ2-7, the V gene TRBV5-1; 8 bases align to TRBD2. V was pared by 5 bases and J by 4 bases, with 8 bases of the junction left unmatched. Per germline, CDR1 SGHRS and CDR2 YFSETQ. CDR3 length: 14 residues. CDR3 sequence reads: CASSPLAGGYEQYF. CDR3 DNA: TGCGCCAGCAGTCCCCTCGCGGGGGGATACGAGCAGTACTTC.

The CDR3 bases are TGTGCCAGCAGTTACTCAGCAGGGGGCAATCAGCCCCAGCATTTT. The encoded protein is CASSYSAGGNQPQHF. V usage is TRBV6-5 and J usage is TRBJ1-5; TRBD1 is a possible D gene (6 bases). Germline values: CDR1 MNHEY, CDR2 SVGAGI. Trimming removed 0 bases at V and 2 bases at J, with 8 bases between. The CDR3 consists of 15 residues.

The V gene is TRBV7-2, the J gene TRBJ1-1, with D possibly matching TRBD1 (6 bases). The CDR3 is 17 residues long. Germline V lookup: CDR1 SGHTA, CDR2 FQGNSA. Trimming pared 5 bases from V and 4 bases from J, leaving 23 bases between. CDR3 DNA: TGTGCCAGCAGCCCAACGTTGAGGGGGGGCTTCGGCACTGAAGCTTTCTTT. Protein sequence: CASSPTLRGGFGTEAFF.

This clone appeared once. This chain joins TRBV28 and TRBJ2-7, with D perhaps matching TRBD1 (7 bases). Germline CDR1 is MDHEN and CDR2 is SYDVKM. The CDR3 is made up of 15 amino acids. V lost 6 bases to trimming and J lost 5 bases, with 20 bases between them. CDR3 bases: TGTGCCAGCAGCCCCGTGCGGGGCAGGGGGAACGAGCAGTACTTC. This encodes CASSPVRGRGNEQYF. Full variable domain (outside the CDR3, taken from reference TRBV28 and TRBJ2-7): DVKVTQSSRYLVKRTGEKVFLECVQDMDHENMFWYRQDPGLGLRLIYFSYDVKMKEKGDIPEGYSVSREKKERFSLILESASTNQTSMYLCASSPVRGRGNEQYFGPGTRLTVT.

This chain joins TRBV7-9 and TRBJ1-5, with D possibly matching TRBD1 (6 bases). Germline loops: CDR1 SEHNR, CDR2 FQNEAQ (reference sequence). With 8 bases removed from V and 3 bases from J, the gap between germline ends came to 14 bases. There are 14 residues in the CDR3. The CDR3: CASGPTGFNQPQHF. DNA for the CDR3: TGTGCCAGCGGCCCGACAGGCTTCAATCAGCCCCAGCATTTT.